This entry lists 23 T cell receptor beta chains sequenced from one sample in a study of human T cells and chemical hapten exposure. Documented time point: healthy volunteer bleed at 6 weeks. Total RNA was isolated from whole blood that had not been fractionated. TCRdb used MiXCR to reprocess the RACE reads, holding one entry per CDR3 protein. Of around 47,000 distinct CDR3 sequences listed, about 4% are singletons. Source material: whole blood. Source of these receptors: a human donor in good health. Some clones in this sample may be carry-over from other donors' samples.

Ten or more counts support this clonotype. This chain joins TRBV28 and TRBJ1-5; 7 nucleotides line up with TRBD1. The CDR3 runs to 13 residues. In germline, CDR1 is MDHEN, CDR2 SYDVKM. Trimming at V came to 6 bases and at J to 3 bases, leaving 2 bases not matched to a gene. CDR3 coding DNA: TGTGCCAGCAGAGGGACAGTCAATCAGCCCCAGCATTTT. Protein product: CASRGTVNQPQHF. The whole variable domain, remainder taken from reference TRBV28 and TRBJ1-5, is DVKVTQSSRYLVKRTGEKVFLECVQDMDHENMFWYRQDPGLGLRLIYFSYDVKMKEKGDIPEGYSVSREKKERFSLILESASTNQTSMYLCASRGTVNQPQHFGDGTRLSIL.

The sample holds many counts of this clonotype. The J gene is TRBJ2-3, the V gene TRBV20-1; possibly TRBD1 for D (6 bases). This CDR3 spans 15 amino acids. Germline V gene data show CDR1 as DFQATT and CDR2 as SNEGSKA (reference sequence). With 3 bases removed from V and 0 bases from J, the gap between germline ends came to 13 bases. CDR3 nucleotide sequence: TGCAGTGCTAGGGGGGCAAGGGGTAGCACAGATACGCAGTATTTT. Translation gives CSARGARGSTDTQYF.

This clonotype was seen many times. The chain carries TRBV12-3 or TRBV12-4 and TRBJ2-1; D is uncertain. Between the trimmed V and J ends, which lost 3 bases and 6 bases, there was a span of 12 bases. This CDR3 region has 14 residues. The CDR3 sequence is CASSLATLVNEQFF. The CDR3 region has the DNA TGTGCCAGCAGTTTGGCTACTCTAGTCAATGAGCAGTTCTTC.

The sample holds many counts of this clonotype. The CDR3 DNA follows: TGTGCCAGCAGTCGAGGGGGACAGTGGGATACGCAGTATTTT. It is translated as CASSRGGQWDTQYF. This rearrangement joins TRBV6-6 to TRBJ2-3; 7 bases agree with TRBD1. This CDR3 comprises 14 residues. Germline-derived CDR1 and CDR2 are MNHNY and SVGAGI (reference sequence). V trimming: 5 bases; J trimming: 6 bases; junction bases outside the gene matches: 8.

Ten or more counts support this clonotype. The gene calls are TRBV20-1 and TRBJ2-3, with TRBD2 identical over 12 bases. V lost 3 bases, J lost 5 bases, and 9 bases stayed unmatched. The CDR3 is made up of 16 amino acids. Germline V CDR1 and CDR2: DFQATT, SNEGSKA (reference sequence). The CDR3 sequence: CSARPRLAGAQDTQYF. The CDR3 DNA sequence: TGCAGTGCTAGGCCTCGACTAGCGGGAGCTCAAGATACGCAGTATTTT.

This clonotype showed up many times. The gene calls are TRBV5-5 and TRBJ2-7; 9 positions match TRBD1. This CDR3 comprises 16 residues. The V segment lost 4 bases and the J segment 3 bases; nucleotides outside the gene matches: 11. The germline gives CDR1 SGHKS, CDR2 YYEKEE (reference sequence). The CDR3 reads CASSLRPGQGNYEQYF. The CDR3 coding sequence is TGTGCCAGCAGCCTCCGTCCCGGACAGGGGAACTACGAGCAGTACTTC.

This clonotype occurred many times. V and J are TRBV28 and TRBJ2-7; 9 positions agree with TRBD1. The CDR3 is made up of 15 amino acids. Looked up from germline, CDR1 is MDHEN and CDR2 is SYDVKM. V gave up 3 bases and J gave up 5 bases; unmatched junction bases: 8. In DNA, the CDR3 is TGTGCCAGCAGTTTTAGGGGGACAGGGACCAACGAGCAGTACTTC. It specifies CASSFRGTGTNEQYF.

This clonotype was recorded many times. V gene TRBV28 combines with J gene TRBJ1-2, with D possibly being TRBD1 (5 bases). This CDR3 is built from 13 residues. V was cut by 6 bases and J by 3 bases, with 11 bases left in between. The germline CDR1 and CDR2 sequences are MDHEN and SYDVKM. CDR3 region: CASRPQGYYGYTF. For the CDR3, the DNA is TGTGCCAGCAGGCCGCAGGGATACTATGGCTACACCTTC.

This clonotype was seen only a few times. The J gene is TRBJ2-7, the V gene TRBV5-1; 7 positions match TRBD1. Looked up from germline, CDR1 is SGHRS and CDR2 is YFSETQ. Trimming removed 2 bases from V and 3 bases from J; junction bases left unmatched: 5. The CDR3 runs 14 residues. CDR3 residues: CASSFETGFYEQYF. The CDR3 nucleotides read TGCGCCAGCAGCTTCGAGACAGGGTTCTACGAGCAGTACTTC.

Ten or more counts support this clonotype. V usage is TRBV28 and J usage is TRBJ2-2; weak D call: TRBD1 (6 bases). The V gene's germline CDR1 is MDHEN and CDR2 SYDVKM. Trimming took 6 bases from V and 7 from J, leaving 15 bases between them. The CDR3 totals 14 residues. As DNA, the CDR3 is TGTGCCAGCAGCTACCCCAGGGGACACGGGGAGCTGTTTTTT. This encodes CASSYPRGHGELFF.

This clonotype has at least ten counts. V is TRBV12-3 or TRBV12-4 and J is TRBJ2-7; D not resolved. The CDR3 has 14 residues. The V and J ends lost 0 bases and 5 bases respectively, with 11 bases between them. The CDR3 DNA is TGTGCCAGCAGTTTAGCGCTGAGCGCCGACGAGCAGTACTTC. It specifies CASSLALSADEQYF.

This clonotype has ten or more counts. The genes are TRBV27 and TRBJ1-1; a possible D gene is TRBD1 (5 bases). CDR1 and CDR2 from the germline V gene are MNHEY and SMNVEV (reference sequence). With 6 bases removed from V and 6 bases from J, the gap between germline ends came to 23 bases. The CDR3 runs to 16 residues. The CDR3 DNA reads TGTGCCAGCAGCGATATGAATAGGGGTGTCGGGGCTGAAGCTTTCTTT. It is translated as CASSDMNRGVGAEAFF.

This clonotype was counted ten times or more. The rearrangement links TRBV6-1 to TRBJ1-2, with D unclear. V was shortened by 8 bases and J by 7 bases, with 17 bases between the two germline ends. CDR1 is MNHNS and CDR2 is SASEGT in the germline V gene. This CDR3 region has 13 residues. CDR3 DNA sequence: TGTGCCAGCCTTGGTTCCCCCCCTGGTGGCTACACCTTC. It specifies CASLGSPPGGYTF.

This clonotype was detected many times. This chain links TRBV28 with TRBJ1-6; 11 bases are shared with TRBD1. V dropped 5 bases and J dropped 14; count of bases not matched to a gene: 20. The CDR3 is 18 residues long. CDR1 is MDHEN, CDR2 SYDVKM, per germline. The CDR3 nucleotides read TGTGCCAGCAGTCCCGGACAGGGGGCCTTTTCCCTGGGGTCAGCCCTCCACTTT. Its translation is CASSPGQGAFSLGSALHF.

At least ten counts were recorded for this clonotype. This chain joins TRBV29-1 and TRBJ2-3; D may correspond to TRBD1 or TRBD2 (5 bases each). Germline assignment: CDR1 SQVTM and CDR2 ANQGSEA. This CDR3 has 14 residues. V dropped 7 bases and J dropped 0 bases, with 14 bases sitting between them. CDR3 sequence: CSGAGANSTDTQYF. As DNA, the CDR3 is TGCAGCGGTGCCGGGGCCAATAGCACAGATACGCAGTATTTT.

This clonotype was picked up many times. The junction does not match germline at one end; this may be a read error. Here the CDR3 reads CASSSGLQETQYF. DNA of the CDR3: TGTGCTAGCAGCTCGGGGCTTCAAGAGACCCAGTACTTC. The chain has TRBV7-7 and TRBJ2-5, with D perhaps being TRBD1 or TRBD2 (5 bases each). CDR3 length equals 13 residues. Germline lookup yields CDR1 SSHAT and CDR2 FNYEAQ (reference sequence).

This clonotype was counted ten times or more. The rearrangement uses TRBV14 and TRBJ2-3, with D tentatively TRBD2 (6 bases). CDR3 size: 18 residues. Germline values: CDR1 SGHDN, CDR2 FVKESK. V was cut by 5 bases and J by 2 bases, with 23 bases left in between. In DNA form, the CDR3 reads TGTGCCAGCAGCACTCGAGGAGGGGCGGCGGCTAACACAGATACGCAGTATTTT. This gives the protein CASSTRGGAAANTDTQYF.

At least ten counts were recorded for this clonotype. The rearrangement uses TRBV7-8 and TRBJ1-5, with 7 bases fitting TRBD1. V was clipped by 1 base and J by 0 bases; unmatched bases: 3. CDR1 and CDR2 (germline): SGHVS, FQNEAQ. This CDR3 has 16 residues. CDR3 sequence reads: CASSLGTGNSNQPQHF. The CDR3, as DNA: TGTGCCAGCAGCTTAGGGACAGGCAATAGCAATCAGCCCCAGCATTTT.

This clonotype appeared many times. The chain employs TRBV19 and TRBJ2-7; TRBD1 might be the D (6 bases). Germline assignment: CDR1 LNHDA and CDR2 SQIVND (reference sequence). V lost 2 bases and J lost 2, with 13 bases in between. The CDR3 has 15 residues. CDR3 in amino acids: CASSIFTRGPYEQYF. Written as DNA, the CDR3 is TGTGCCAGTAGTATATTCACCAGGGGTCCCTACGAGCAGTACTTC.

This clonotype has ten or more counts. The chain employs TRBV28 and TRBJ2-1, with 12 bases lining up with TRBD2. The junction had 2 bases not matched to a gene; V was cut back by 4 bases and J by 4 bases. The CDR3 covers 15 residues. CDR1 and CDR2 from the germline V gene are MDHEN and SYDVKM. The CDR3: CASSSLAGGYNEQFF. The CDR3 region has the DNA TGTGCCAGCAGTTCCCTAGCGGGGGGGTACAATGAGCAGTTCTTC.

This clonotype was recorded many times. The chain uses TRBV6-2 or TRBV6-3 and TRBJ2-3, with D maybe TRBD2 (5 bases). CDR3 size: 15 residues. Trimming shortened V by 6 bases and J by 0 bases, and 13 bases separated the two germline ends. Germline CDR1 reads MNHEY; CDR2 reads SVGEGT. For the CDR3, the DNA is TGTGCCAGCAGAGAGAGGGTAAAAAGCACAGATACGCAGTATTTT. Its translation is CASRERVKSTDTQYF.

This clonotype came up many times. CDR3 loop: CASSPPWPGELFF. CDR3 nucleotide sequence: TGTGCCAGCAGTCCTCCCTGGCCCGGGGAGCTGTTTTTT. This chain links TRBV12-3 or TRBV12-4 with TRBJ2-2; D not certain. V was trimmed by 5 bases and J by 6 bases, leaving 10 bases between them. CDR3 size: 13 residues.

The rearrangement links TRBV27 to TRBJ2-1; 7 bases map to TRBD2. This CDR3 region has 16 residues. The ends lost 6 bases at V and 9 bases at J; junction bases unmatched: 17. Germline loops: CDR1 MNHEY, CDR2 SMNVEV (reference sequence). Here the CDR3 DNA reads TGTGCCAGCAGCCTCGCTAGCGGAGTTTCGGTTGTTGAGCAGTTCTTC. Its protein product is CASSLASGVSVVEQFF.